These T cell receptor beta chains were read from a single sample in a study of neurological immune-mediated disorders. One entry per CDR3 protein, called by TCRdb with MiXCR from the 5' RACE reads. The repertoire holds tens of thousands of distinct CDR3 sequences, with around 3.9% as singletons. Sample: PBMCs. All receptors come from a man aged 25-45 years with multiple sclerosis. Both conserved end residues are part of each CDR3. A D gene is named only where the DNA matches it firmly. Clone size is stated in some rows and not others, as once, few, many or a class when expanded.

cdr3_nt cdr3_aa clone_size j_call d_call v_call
TGTGCCAGCAGCTCGACGGGACTAGCGGGGGGGCAAACGCTGGAAGAGACCCAGTACTTC CASSSTGLAGGQTLEETQYF many TRBJ2-5 TRBD2 TRBV7-8
TGTGCCAGCAGTCCTAGCGGGGGGATCACAGATACGCAGTATTTT CASSPSGGITDTQYF many TRBJ2-3 TRBD2 TRBV12-3/TRBV12-4
TGCGCCAGCAGCTTGGGACAGGGGTTCGATGGCTACACCTTC CASSLGQGFDGYTF NA TRBJ1-2 TRBD1 TRBV5-1
TGTGCCAGCAGAAGCCGGGACAGCAATGAGCAGTTCTTC CASRSRDSNEQFF many TRBJ2-1 TRBD1 TRBV6-5
TGCGCCAGCACCTCGACGGGGGAGATCCAAGAGACCCAGTACTTC CASTSTGEIQETQYF many TRBJ2-5 NA TRBV5-1
TGTGCCAGCTTACCCCAAGAGACCCAGTACTTC CASLPQETQYF few TRBJ2-5 NA TRBV18
TGCGCCAGTTTTCCGGGACAGGGGGCCCCCGGGGAGCTGTTTTTT CASFPGQGAPGELFF many TRBJ2-2 TRBD1 TRBV5-1
TGTGCCAGCAGCTCGGACAGAAGAGTGGAGGGCTACACCTTC CASSSDRRVEGYTF many TRBJ1-2 NA TRBV7-9
TGTGCCAGCAGTTACTTCGGACTGCCTGCGAATTCACCCCTCCACTTT CASSYFGLPANSPLHF many TRBJ1-6 NA TRBV6-5
TGTGCCAGCAGCCTACGGGGACAGGTTATGGAAAACATTCAGTACTTC CASSLRGQVMENIQYF NA TRBJ2-4 TRBD1 TRBV3-1
TGTGCCAGCAGTGAAGGCCCTAGCGGGTCGCAGTTCTTC CASSEGPSGSQFF many TRBJ2-1 TRBD2 TRBV25-1
TGTGCCAGCAGTTTGTGGAAAAGCTATGGCTACACCTTC CASSLWKSYGYTF NA TRBJ1-2 NA TRBV12-3/TRBV12-4